A single sample is the source of the 30 T cell receptor beta chains below, sequenced in a study of blood T cell repertoires in COVID-19. Clones were sequenced by immunoSEQ multiplex PCR, and TCRdb holds only the in-frame ones, with some missing. The sample includes about 37,000 clones, roughly 86% of them seen just once. The sample consisted of peripheral blood. All receptors derive from a human donor in a cohort sampled during active COVID-19.

This clone was observed a single time. This chain connects TRBV19 to TRBJ2-2, with 8 bases fitting TRBD2. Germline values: CDR1 LNHDA, CDR2 SQIVND (reference sequence). Losses at the gene ends were 2 bases for V and 7 bases for J; bases not matched to a gene: 6. There are 15 residues in the CDR3. In DNA, the CDR3 is TGTGCCAGTAGTATAAGCGGGGGCTCGGGCGGGGAGCTGTTTTTT. It yields the protein CASSISGGSGGELFF.

CDR3 residues: CASSLQGETQYF. The CDR3 DNA reads as TGTGCCAGCAGCCTACAGGGGGAGACCCAGTACTTC. The chain combines TRBV3-1 (or the pseudogene TRBV3-2) with TRBJ2-5, with 7 bases lining up with TRBD1. CDR1 is LGHDT, CDR2 YNNKEL, per germline (reference sequence). CDR3 length: 12 residues. The trim removed 4 bases at V and 5 bases at J, leaving 1 base unmatched.

This clone was seen once. The gene calls are TRBV7-2 and TRBJ1-2, with 9 bases lining up with TRBD1. V was clipped by 1 base and J by 6 bases; unmatched bases: 6. The germline gives CDR1 SGHTA, CDR2 FQGNSA. CDR3 length: 15 amino acids. The CDR3 region is CASSLENRGHDGYTF. The CDR3 DNA follows: TGTGCCAGCAGCTTAGAGAACAGGGGGCATGATGGCTACACCTTC.

The chain uses TRBV7-6 and TRBJ2-4; TRBD2 matches at 13 bases. After removal of 1 base from V and 1 base from J, the junction contained 10 bases not matched to a gene. This CDR3 contains 20 residues. The germline gives CDR1 SGHVS, CDR2 FNYEAQ. The CDR3 nucleotides read TGTGCCAGCAGCTTAGGCCCGGGACTAGCGGGGTGGGCGGCCAAAAACATTCAGTACTTC. This sequence encodes CASSLGPGLAGWAAKNIQYF.

The rearrangement links TRBV3-1 (or the pseudogene TRBV3-2) to TRBJ2-2; D is possibly TRBD2 (6 bases). CDR3 length: 15 amino acids. Trimming removed 4 bases from V and 7 bases from J, with 16 bases in between. The germline V gene encodes CDR1 LGHDT and CDR2 YNNKEL (reference sequence). The CDR3 protein is CASSPRVGGNGELFF. CDR3 bases: TGTGCCAGCAGCCCCCGAGTAGGAGGGAACGGGGAGCTGTTTTTT.

The chain has TRBV27 and TRBJ2-5; the D gene is possibly TRBD2 (6 bases). The length of the CDR3 is 13 residues. In germline, CDR1 is MNHEY, CDR2 SMNVEV (reference sequence). V gave up 5 bases and J gave up 4 bases, with 11 bases separating them. The CDR3 DNA is TGTGCCAGCAGTGTGGGACTTCTAGAGACCCAGTACTTC. It yields the protein CASSVGLLETQYF.

With respect to this clone: The junction differs from germline at one of its ends, possibly a read error. The V gene is TRBV20-1, the J gene TRBJ2-7; D is possibly TRBD1 (5 bases). Per germline, CDR1 DFQATT and CDR2 SNEGSKA (reference sequence). The CDR3 runs to 11 residues. CDR3 DNA: TGCAGTGCCAGAGGAGACAGTAAAATGCACTTC. It yields the protein CSARGDSKMHF.

The chain employs TRBV5-4 and TRBJ1-3; TRBD1 aligns across 8 bases. This CDR3 has 17 residues. V shed 4 bases, J shed 2 bases, and the junction held 11 bases outside the gene matches. Germline-derived CDR1 and CDR2 are SGHNT and YYREEE (reference sequence). The CDR3 reads CASSPSWTGKAGNTIYF. The CDR3 region has the DNA TGTGCCAGCAGCCCCAGCTGGACAGGGAAGGCTGGAAACACCATATATTTT.

This clone has more than one count but fewer than ten. The CDR3 bases are TGTGCCAGCAGGGCCCGGGACTTTGAAGAGACCCAGTACTTC. It is translated as CASRARDFEETQYF. V usage is TRBV5-6 and J usage is TRBJ2-5; a weak D match, TRBD2 (6 bases). Trimming removed 5 bases at V and 3 bases at J, with 14 bases between. Per germline, CDR1 SGHDT and CDR2 YYEEEE. CDR3 length equals 14 residues.

The V and J genes are TRBV28 and TRBJ1-5, with TRBD1 matching over 10 bases. The trim removed 7 bases at V and 9 bases at J, leaving 9 bases unmatched. Germline V lookup: CDR1 MDHEN, CDR2 SYDVKM. This CDR3 comprises 14 residues. The CDR3 coding sequence is TGTGCCAGCATCTCGGGACAGGGGAAGCGGCCCCAGCATTTT. Its protein is CASISGQGKRPQHF.

The J gene is TRBJ2-7, the V gene TRBV28, with 12 bases identical to TRBD2. The junction had 12 bases not matched to a gene; V was cut back by 5 bases and J by 4 bases. The germline V gene encodes CDR1 MDHEN and CDR2 SYDVKM. The CDR3 is made up of 17 amino acids. The CDR3 region has the DNA TGTGCCAGCAGTCAAAAACCCCGAGGACTAGCGGGATACGAGCAGTACTTC. Translated, it gives CASSQKPRGLAGYEQYF.

The gene calls are TRBV19 and TRBJ2-7; D perhaps matches TRBD1 (6 bases). Germline V CDR1 and CDR2: LNHDA, SQIVND (reference sequence). CDR3 length: 15 amino acids. Trimming took off 1 base at V and 5 bases at J, with 15 bases between the two ends. The CDR3 sequence: CASSIGGGRGNEQYF. The CDR3 bases are TGTGCCAGTAGTATAGGAGGAGGCAGGGGCAACGAGCAGTACTTC.

The chain recombines TRBV7-9 with TRBJ1-2, with 7 bases matching TRBD1. With V trimmed by 5 bases and J by 0 bases, 9 bases remained unmatched. Per the germline V gene, CDR1 is SEHNR and CDR2 is FQNEAQ (reference sequence). CDR3 size: 16 residues. The CDR3 protein is CASSPGGTLTNYGYTF. CDR3 DNA: TGTGCCAGCAGCCCAGGGGGGACGCTAACTAACTATGGCTACACCTTC.

The chain combines TRBV7-9 with TRBJ2-7; D perhaps matches TRBD2 (6 bases). This CDR3 has 13 amino acids. V lost 0 bases and J 5 bases, leaving 8 bases between the germline ends. Germline V lookup: CDR1 SEHNR, CDR2 FQNEAQ (reference sequence). As DNA, the CDR3 is TGTGCCAGCAGCTTAGCGGGGACTGACGAGCAGTACTTC. Amino acid sequence: CASSLAGTDEQYF.

This clone showed up just once. The rearrangement links TRBV27 to TRBJ2-7; 12 bases align to TRBD2. The V segment lost 5 bases and the J segment 5 bases; nucleotides outside the gene matches: 7. Germline CDR1 is MNHEY and CDR2 is SMNVEV (reference sequence). The length of the CDR3 is 15 residues. The chain's CDR3 is CASSPLTSGSHEQYF. CDR3 coding DNA: TGTGCCAGCAGTCCGCTGACTAGCGGGAGCCACGAGCAGTACTTC.

The genes are TRBV30 and TRBJ1-1; D might be TRBD1 (6 bases). In germline, CDR1 is GTSNPN, CDR2 SVGIG (reference sequence). The CDR3 length is 14 residues. V was pared by 3 bases and J by 7 bases, with 18 bases between. The CDR3 sequence is CAWRRDTQVGEAFF. The CDR3 DNA reads TGTGCCTGGAGGAGGGACACGCAAGTGGGTGAAGCTTTCTTT.

The gene calls are TRBV5-1 and TRBJ2-1; TRBD2 matches at 7 bases. Germline CDR1 SGHRS, CDR2 YFSETQ. There are 16 residues in the CDR3. V was pared by 3 bases and J by 7 bases, with 13 bases of the junction left unmatched. The CDR3: CASSWGAGRNINEQFF. The CDR3 nucleotides are TGCGCCAGCAGCTGGGGAGCGGGGAGAAACATTAATGAGCAGTTCTTC. Supplemented by reference TRBV5-1 and TRBJ2-1, the full variable domain reads KAGVTQTPRYLIKTRGQQVTLSCSPISGHRSVSWYQQTPGQGLQFLFEYFSETQRNKGNFPGRFSGRQFSNSRSEMNVSTLELGDSALYLCASSWGAGRNINEQFFGPGTRLTVL.

This clone is medium-sized. This chain links TRBV25-1 with TRBJ1-4, with unresolved D. Looked up from germline, CDR1 is MGHDK and CDR2 is SYGVNS. Trimming shortened V by 4 bases and J by 6 bases, and 15 bases separated the two germline ends. The length of the CDR3 is 15 residues. CDR3 amino acids: CASSVDGGSDEKLFF. CDR3 in DNA: TGTGCCAGCAGTGTTGACGGAGGCTCAGATGAAAAACTGTTTTTT.

V gene TRBV3-1 (or the pseudogene TRBV3-2) combines with J gene TRBJ2-2; TRBD2 matches 7 bases. Germline V gene lookup returns CDR1 LGHDT and CDR2 YNNKEL (reference sequence). The CDR3 has 16 amino acids. J gave up 4 bases and V 1 base, and 6 bases lay outside the gene matches. DNA of the CDR3: TGTGCCAGCAGCCAAGTCCGGACTAGTATCACCGGGGAGCTGTTTTTT. It translates to CASSQVRTSITGELFF.

V usage is TRBV5-1 and J usage is TRBJ1-6; the D gene is possibly TRBD1 (6 bases). Trimming cost V 0 bases and J 5 bases, with 12 bases left between them. This CDR3 is built from 16 residues. CDR1 SGHRS and CDR2 YFSETQ come from the germline V gene. This CDR3 reads CASSLDRATDNSPLHF. The DNA for the CDR3 is TGCGCCAGCAGCTTGGACAGGGCGACGGATAATTCACCCCTCCACTTT.

The chain recombines TRBV29-1 with TRBJ1-2, with D uncertain. The CDR3 is 12 amino acids. From germline, CDR1 is SQVTM and CDR2 ANQGSEA. V dropped 5 bases and J dropped 2 bases, with 9 bases sitting between them. The CDR3 DNA sequence: TGCAGCGTTACCCAACAGAACTATGGCTACACCTTC. Residues: CSVTQQNYGYTF.

The rearrangement uses TRBV27 and TRBJ2-1; 9 bases map to TRBD2. The CDR3 is 17 residues long. Trimming removed 4 bases from V and 3 bases from J; junction bases left unmatched: 10. CDR1 and CDR2 from the germline V gene are MNHEY and SMNVEV (reference sequence). The CDR3 nucleotides read TGTGCCAGCAGTTCCCCCGGACTAGCGCCACTCTACAATGAGCAGTTCTTC. It translates to CASSSPGLAPLYNEQFF.

The V and J genes are TRBV7-9 and TRBJ2-3, with 8 bases lining up with TRBD2. After removal of 3 bases from V and 2 bases from J, the junction contained 7 bases not matched to a gene. This CDR3 is built from 16 residues. CDR1 SEHNR and CDR2 FQNEAQ come from the germline V gene (reference sequence). The CDR3: CASSFPGGPTTDTQYF. The CDR3 DNA reads TGTGCCAGCAGCTTCCCGGGGGGGCCGACCACAGATACGCAGTATTTT.

V usage is TRBV28 and J usage is TRBJ2-2; 8 nucleotides agree with TRBD1. The CDR3 has 15 amino acids. Germline CDR1 reads MDHEN; CDR2 reads SYDVKM. The V and J ends lost 7 bases and 7 bases, in that order; junction bases with no gene match: 11. The CDR3 bases are TGTGCCAGCACCCCTTTACAGGGGGTAGACGGGGAGCTGTTTTTT. This translates into CASTPLQGVDGELFF.

This clone is a singleton in its sample. The chain links TRBV6-1 to TRBJ1-5; tentatively, D is TRBD1 (5 bases). V was cut by 3 bases and J by 8 bases, with 11 bases left in between. This CDR3 has 13 residues. Germline CDR1 is MNHNS and CDR2 is SASEGT. As DNA, the CDR3 is TGTGCCAGCAGTGAGGGACGGGGGGAGCCCCAGCATTTT. Its protein is CASSEGRGEPQHF.

CDR3 sequence: CASGTSGRILYEQYF. For the CDR3, the DNA is TGTGCCAGCGGGACTAGCGGGAGGATCCTCTACGAGCAGTACTTC. The V and J genes are TRBV28 and TRBJ2-7; TRBD2 matches at 15 bases. The CDR3 contains 15 residues. CDR1 is MDHEN and CDR2 is SYDVKM in the germline V gene. Unmatched junction bases numbered 5, after V lost 8 bases and J lost 3 bases.

The chain joins TRBV3-1 (or the pseudogene TRBV3-2) to TRBJ2-3, with 9 bases lining up with TRBD2. Per the germline V gene, CDR1 is LGHDT and CDR2 is YNNKEL (reference sequence). V trimming: 0 bases; J trimming: 5 bases; junction bases outside the gene matches: 6. The CDR3 covers 16 residues. The CDR3 bases are TGTGCCAGCAGCCAAGATACCAGCGGGAGGAGAGATACGCAGTATTTT. As protein: CASSQDTSGRRDTQYF.

The genes are TRBV5-4 and TRBJ2-2; 8 bases agree with TRBD1. Germline assignment: CDR1 SGHNT and CDR2 YYREEE (reference sequence). V was pared by 4 bases and J by 4 bases, with 3 bases of the junction left unmatched. The CDR3 length is 14 residues. The CDR3 is CASSVTGVTGELFF. The DNA of the CDR3 is TGTGCCAGCAGCGTGACAGGGGTCACCGGGGAGCTGTTTTTT.

The chain has TRBV5-6 and TRBJ1-5, with D tentatively TRBD1 (5 bases). Trimming stripped 4 bases from V and 6 bases from J, with 14 bases between. The V gene's germline CDR1 is SGHDT and CDR2 YYEEEE. This CDR3 spans 14 amino acids. The CDR3 DNA follows: TGTGCCAGCAGCCGGGCCGGGGGGAGTCAGCCCCAGCATTTT. Residues: CASSRAGGSQPQHF.

This clone is a singleton in its sample. The chain recombines TRBV12-3 or TRBV12-4 with TRBJ1-6; 7 bases line up with TRBD1. The CDR3 has 13 residues. V was pared by 6 bases and J by 7 bases, with 3 bases of the junction left unmatched. The CDR3 loop is CASRGQQNSPLHF. The DNA of the CDR3 is TGTGCCAGCAGGGGACAGCAAAATTCACCCCTCCACTTT.